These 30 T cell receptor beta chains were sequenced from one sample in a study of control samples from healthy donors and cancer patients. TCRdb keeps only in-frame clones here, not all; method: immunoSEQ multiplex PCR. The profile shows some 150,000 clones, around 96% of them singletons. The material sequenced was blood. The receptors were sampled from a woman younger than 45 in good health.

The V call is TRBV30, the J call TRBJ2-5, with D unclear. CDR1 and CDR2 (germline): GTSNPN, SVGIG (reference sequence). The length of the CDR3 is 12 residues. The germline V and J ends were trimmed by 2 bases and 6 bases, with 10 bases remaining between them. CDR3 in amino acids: CAWSSYSKTQYF. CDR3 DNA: TGTGCCTGGAGTTCCTACAGTAAGACCCAGTACTTC.

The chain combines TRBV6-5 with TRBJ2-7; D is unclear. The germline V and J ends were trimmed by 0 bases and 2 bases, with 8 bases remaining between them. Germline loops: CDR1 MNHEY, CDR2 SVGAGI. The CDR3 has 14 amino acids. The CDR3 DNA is TGTGCCAGCAGTTACTCGTACAGCGCCTACGAGCAGTACTTC. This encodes CASSYSYSAYEQYF.

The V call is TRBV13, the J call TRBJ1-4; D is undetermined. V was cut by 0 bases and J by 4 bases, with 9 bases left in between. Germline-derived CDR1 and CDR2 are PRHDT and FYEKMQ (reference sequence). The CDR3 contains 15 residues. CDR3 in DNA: TGTGCCAGCAGCTTAGGCCGGGGTTTTAATGAAAAACTGTTTTTT. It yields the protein CASSLGRGFNEKLFF.

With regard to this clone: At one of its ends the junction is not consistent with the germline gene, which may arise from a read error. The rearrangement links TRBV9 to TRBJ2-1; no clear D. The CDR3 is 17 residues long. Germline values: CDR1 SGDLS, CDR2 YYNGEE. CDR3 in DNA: TGTGCCAGCAGCGCGCCCCCCGTAATAAGCTCCTACAATGAGCAGCTCTTC. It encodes CASSAPPVISSYNEQLF.

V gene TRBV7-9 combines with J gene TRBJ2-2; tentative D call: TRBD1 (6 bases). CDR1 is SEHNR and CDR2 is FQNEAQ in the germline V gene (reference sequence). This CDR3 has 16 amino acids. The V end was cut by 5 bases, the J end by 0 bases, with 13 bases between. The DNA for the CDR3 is TGTGCCAGCAGCGCCCCGACAGGACCGAACACCGGGGAGCTGTTTTTT. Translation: CASSAPTGPNTGELFF. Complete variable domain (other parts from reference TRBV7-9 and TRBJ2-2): DTGVSQNPRHKITKRGQNVTFRCDPISEHNRLYWYRQTLGQGPEFLTYFQNEAQLEKSRLLSDRFSAERPKGSFSTLEIQRTEQGDSAMYLCASSAPTGPNTGELFFGEGSRLTVL.

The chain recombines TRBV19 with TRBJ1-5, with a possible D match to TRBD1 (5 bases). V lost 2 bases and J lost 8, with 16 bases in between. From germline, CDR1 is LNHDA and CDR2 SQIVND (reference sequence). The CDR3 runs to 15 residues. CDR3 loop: CASSIPLGSGKPQHF. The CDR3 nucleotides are TGTGCCAGTAGTATACCCCTAGGTTCAGGGAAGCCCCAGCATTTT.

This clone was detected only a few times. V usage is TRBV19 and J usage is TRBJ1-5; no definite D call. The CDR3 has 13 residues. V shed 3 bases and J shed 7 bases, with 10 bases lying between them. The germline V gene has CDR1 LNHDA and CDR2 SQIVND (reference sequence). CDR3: CASSILLFQPQHF. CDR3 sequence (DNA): TGTGCCAGTAGTATCCTCCTATTCCAGCCCCAGCATTTT.

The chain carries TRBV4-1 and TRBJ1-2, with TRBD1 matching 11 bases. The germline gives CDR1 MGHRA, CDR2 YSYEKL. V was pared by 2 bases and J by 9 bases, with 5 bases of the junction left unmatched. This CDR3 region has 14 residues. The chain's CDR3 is CASSQPGQGARYTF. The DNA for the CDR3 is TGCGCCAGCAGCCAACCAGGACAGGGGGCTCGCTACACCTTC.

The CDR3 nucleotides read TGTGCCAGCAGCCTACAGGGGACGGGAAACACCATATATTTT. Amino acids: CASSLQGTGNTIYF. The V and J genes are TRBV5-6 and TRBJ1-3; 7 nucleotides line up with TRBD1. The ends lost 4 bases at V and 4 bases at J; junction bases unmatched: 5. Per germline, CDR1 SGHDT and CDR2 YYEEEE. The CDR3 loop spans 14 amino acids.

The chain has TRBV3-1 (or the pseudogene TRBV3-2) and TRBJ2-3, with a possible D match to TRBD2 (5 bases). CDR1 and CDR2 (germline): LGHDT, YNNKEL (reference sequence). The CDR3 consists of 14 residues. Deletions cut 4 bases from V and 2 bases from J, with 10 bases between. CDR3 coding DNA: TGTGCCAGCAGCCTGAGGGAAGTCACAGATACGCAGTATTTT. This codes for CASSLREVTDTQYF.

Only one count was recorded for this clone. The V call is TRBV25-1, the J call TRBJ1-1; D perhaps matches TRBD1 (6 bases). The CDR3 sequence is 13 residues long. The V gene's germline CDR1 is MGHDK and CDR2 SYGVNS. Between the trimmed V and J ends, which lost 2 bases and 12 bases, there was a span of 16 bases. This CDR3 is CASSEGGGRGPFF. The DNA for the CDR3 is TGTGCCAGCAGTGAAGGTGGGGGCCGGGGCCCTTTCTTT.

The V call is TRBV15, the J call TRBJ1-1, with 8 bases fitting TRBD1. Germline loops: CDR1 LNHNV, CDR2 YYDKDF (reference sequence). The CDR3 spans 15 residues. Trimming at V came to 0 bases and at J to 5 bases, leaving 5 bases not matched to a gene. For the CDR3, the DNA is TGTGCCACCAGCAGAGAGACAGGGGATCTTACTGAAGCTTTCTTT. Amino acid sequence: CATSRETGDLTEAFF. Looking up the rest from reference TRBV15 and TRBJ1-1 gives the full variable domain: DAMVIQNPRYQVTQFGKPVTLSCSQTLNHNVMYWYQQKSSQAPKLLFHYYDKDFNNEADTPDNFQSRRPNTSFCFLDIRSPGLGDTAMYLCATSRETGDLTEAFFGQGTRLTVV.

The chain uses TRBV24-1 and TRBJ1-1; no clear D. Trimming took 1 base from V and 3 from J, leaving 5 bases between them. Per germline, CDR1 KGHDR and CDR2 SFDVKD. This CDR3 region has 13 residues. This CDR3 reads CATSDFGHTEAFF. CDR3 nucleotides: TGTGCCACCAGTGATTTCGGACACACTGAAGCTTTCTTT.

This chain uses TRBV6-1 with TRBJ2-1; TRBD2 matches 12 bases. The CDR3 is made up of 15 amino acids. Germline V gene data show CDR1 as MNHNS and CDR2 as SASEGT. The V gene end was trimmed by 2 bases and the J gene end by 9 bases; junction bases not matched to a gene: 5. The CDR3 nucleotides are TGTGCCAGCAGTGAATGGCTAGCGGGGGGGGGTGAGCAGTTCTTC. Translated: CASSEWLAGGGEQFF.

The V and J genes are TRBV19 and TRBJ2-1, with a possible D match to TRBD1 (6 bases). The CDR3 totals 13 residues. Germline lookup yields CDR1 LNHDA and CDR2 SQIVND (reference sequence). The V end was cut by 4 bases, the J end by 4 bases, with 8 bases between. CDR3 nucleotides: TGTGCCAGTAGTAGGGACAATTACAATGAGCAGTTCTTC. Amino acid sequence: CASSRDNYNEQFF.

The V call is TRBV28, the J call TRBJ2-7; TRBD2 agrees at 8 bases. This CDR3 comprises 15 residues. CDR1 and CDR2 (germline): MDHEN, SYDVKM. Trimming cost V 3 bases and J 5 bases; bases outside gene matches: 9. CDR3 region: CASSFREGLLNEQYF. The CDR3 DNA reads TGTGCCAGCAGTTTCCGGGAGGGCCTATTAAACGAGCAGTACTTC.

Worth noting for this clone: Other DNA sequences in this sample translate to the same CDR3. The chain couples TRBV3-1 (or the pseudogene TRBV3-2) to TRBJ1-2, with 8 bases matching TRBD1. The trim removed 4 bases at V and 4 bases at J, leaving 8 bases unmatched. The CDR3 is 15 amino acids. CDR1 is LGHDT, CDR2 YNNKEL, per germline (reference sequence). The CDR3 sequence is CASSPRQGSLYGYTF. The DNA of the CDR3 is TGTGCCAGCAGCCCCCGACAGGGGAGCCTCTATGGCTACACCTTC.

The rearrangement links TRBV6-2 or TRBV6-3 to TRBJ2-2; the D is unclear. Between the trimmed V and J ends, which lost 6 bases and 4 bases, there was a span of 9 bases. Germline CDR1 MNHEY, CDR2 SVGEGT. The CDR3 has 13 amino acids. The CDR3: CASSWVRTGELFF. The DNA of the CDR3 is TGTGCCAGCAGCTGGGTACGCACCGGGGAGCTGTTTTTT.

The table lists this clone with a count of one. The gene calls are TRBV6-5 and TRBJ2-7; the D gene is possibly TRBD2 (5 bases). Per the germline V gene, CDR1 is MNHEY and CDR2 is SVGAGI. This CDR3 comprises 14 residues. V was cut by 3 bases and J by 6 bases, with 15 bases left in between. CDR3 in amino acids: CASSYSGLRGEQYF. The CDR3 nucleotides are TGTGCCAGCAGTTATAGTGGGCTCCGGGGCGAGCAGTACTTC.

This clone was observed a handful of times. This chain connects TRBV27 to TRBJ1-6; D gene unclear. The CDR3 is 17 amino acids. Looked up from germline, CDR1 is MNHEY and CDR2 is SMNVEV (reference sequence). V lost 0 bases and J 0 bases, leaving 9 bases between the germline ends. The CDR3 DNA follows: TGTGCCAGCAGTTTATCGGTCGGTAGCTCCTATAATTCACCCCTCCACTTT. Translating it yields CASSLSVGSSYNSPLHF.

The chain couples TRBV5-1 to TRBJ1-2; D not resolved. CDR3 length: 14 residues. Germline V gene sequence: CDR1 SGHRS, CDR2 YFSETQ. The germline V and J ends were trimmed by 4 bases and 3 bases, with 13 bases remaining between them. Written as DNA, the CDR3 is TGCGCCAGCAGCCGTCCGTCGACGGACTATGGCTACACCTTC. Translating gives CASSRPSTDYGYTF.

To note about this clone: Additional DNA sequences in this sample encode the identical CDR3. The CDR3 protein is CASSQGWGTEAFF. DNA of the CDR3: TGTGCCAGCAGCCAAGGTTGGGGGACTGAAGCTTTCTTT. J is TRBJ1-1 and V is TRBV3-1 (or the pseudogene TRBV3-2), with a tentative D call TRBD1 (5 bases). The CDR3 extends over 13 amino acids. Trimming left V 1 base short and J 5 bases short, with 8 bases between. Germline V CDR1 and CDR2: LGHDT, YNNKEL (reference sequence).

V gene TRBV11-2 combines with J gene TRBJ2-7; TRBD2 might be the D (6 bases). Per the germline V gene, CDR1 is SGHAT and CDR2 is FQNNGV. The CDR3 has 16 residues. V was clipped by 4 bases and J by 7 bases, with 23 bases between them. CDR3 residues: CASSSAGTWGLREQYF. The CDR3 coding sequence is TGTGCCAGCAGCTCGGCCGGGACTTGGGGTCTTAGGGAGCAGTACTTC.

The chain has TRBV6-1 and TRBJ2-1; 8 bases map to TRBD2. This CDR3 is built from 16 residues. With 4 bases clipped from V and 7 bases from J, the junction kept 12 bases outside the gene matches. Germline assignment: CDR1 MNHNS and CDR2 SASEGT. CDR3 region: CASSGGSGSGINEQFF. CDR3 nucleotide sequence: TGTGCCAGCAGTGGGGGGTCCGGTAGCGGGATTAATGAGCAGTTCTTC.

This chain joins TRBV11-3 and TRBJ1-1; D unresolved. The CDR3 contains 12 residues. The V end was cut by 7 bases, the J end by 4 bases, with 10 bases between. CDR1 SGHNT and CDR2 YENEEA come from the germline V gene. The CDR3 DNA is TGTGCCAGCACCCGTGAGGGCACTGAAGCTTTCTTT. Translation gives CASTREGTEAFF.

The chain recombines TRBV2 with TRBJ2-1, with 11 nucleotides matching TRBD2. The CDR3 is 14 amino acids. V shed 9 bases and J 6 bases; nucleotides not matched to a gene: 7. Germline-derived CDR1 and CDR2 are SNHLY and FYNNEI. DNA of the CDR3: TGTGCCAGTGGTAGCGGGGGGGCGGGCAATGAGCAGTTCTTC. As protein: CASGSGGAGNEQFF. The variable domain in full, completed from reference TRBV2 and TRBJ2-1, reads EPEVTQTPSHQVTQMGQEVILRCVPISNHLYFYWYRQILGQKVEFLVSFYNNEISEKSEIFDDQFSVERPDGSNFTLKIRSTKLEDSAMYFCASGSGGAGNEQFFGPGTRLTVL.

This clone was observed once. As DNA, the CDR3 is TGTGCCAGCAGTTACGGGGGAGGAAAGACCCAGTACTTC. Residues: CASSYGGGKTQYF. This chain connects TRBV6-5 to TRBJ2-5, with D possibly matching TRBD2 (6 bases). V lost 2 bases to trimming and J lost 6 bases, with 10 bases between them. The CDR3 length is 13 residues. CDR1 is MNHEY, CDR2 SVGAGI, per germline.

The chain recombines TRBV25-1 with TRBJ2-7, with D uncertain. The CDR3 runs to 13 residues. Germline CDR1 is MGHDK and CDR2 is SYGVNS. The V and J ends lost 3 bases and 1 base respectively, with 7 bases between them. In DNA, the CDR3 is TGTGCCAGCAGTGAGATCGCTTCCTACGAGCAGTACTTC. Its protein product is CASSEIASYEQYF.

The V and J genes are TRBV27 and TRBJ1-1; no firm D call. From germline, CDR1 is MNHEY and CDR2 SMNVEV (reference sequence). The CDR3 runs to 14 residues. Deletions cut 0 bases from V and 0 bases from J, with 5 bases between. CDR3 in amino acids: CASSLSVLNTEAFF. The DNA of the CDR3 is TGTGCCAGCAGTTTATCGGTCCTGAACACTGAAGCTTTCTTT.

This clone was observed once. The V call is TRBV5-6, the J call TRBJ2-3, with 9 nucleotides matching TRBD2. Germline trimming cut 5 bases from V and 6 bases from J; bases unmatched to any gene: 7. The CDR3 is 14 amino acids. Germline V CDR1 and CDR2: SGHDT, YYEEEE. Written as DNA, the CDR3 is TGTGCCAGCAGAGAGAGCGGGAGGCCCGATACGCAGTATTTT. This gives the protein CASRESGRPDTQYF.